This T cell receptor (beta chain) was sequenced for a study of cytomegalovirus exposure and HLA in healthy donors. Study-level results: Researchers counted around 180 TCR beta chains as cytomegalovirus-associated.

Germline V CDR1 and CDR2: LGHNA, YSLEER. The CDR3 sequence is 18 residues long. Trimming took 3 bases from V and 7 from J; bases not matched to a gene: 14. Only in-frame clones appear in the TCRdb table, and some are missing; sequencing was by immunoSEQ multiplex PCR. The profile shows about 220,000 clones, around nine tenths of them singletons. In regard to this clone: The antigen is not known.

What was sequenced was PBMCs. The V gene is TRBV4-3, the J gene TRBJ2-1, with 11 positions matching TRBD2. This TCR was recovered from a man between 18 and 35 years old in good health and CMV-seronegative. CDR3 protein: CASSHGYVPVAGGNEQFF. The CDR3, as DNA: TGCGCCAGCAGCCACGGATATGTTCCCGTAGCGGGAGGGAATGAGCAGTTCTTC.